The next 18 T cell receptor beta chains were all read from a single sample in a study of blood T cell repertoires in COVID-19. Method: immunoSEQ multiplex PCR; TCRdb's copy keeps in-frame clones and lacks some. The repertoire holds about 88,000 clones, with roughly 87% as singletons. The sequenced material came from peripheral blood. These receptor sequences come from a woman aged 55-70 years with COVID-19, enrolled during active disease.

This rearrangement joins TRBV6-5 to TRBJ1-5; TRBD1 matches 9 bases. Germline V lookup: CDR1 MNHEY, CDR2 SVGAGI. With 6 bases clipped from V and 4 bases from J, the junction kept 7 bases outside the gene matches. The length of the CDR3 is 15 residues. Written as DNA, the CDR3 is TGTGCCAGCAGAACCACAGGGGGCGGGAATCAGCCCCAGCATTTT. This encodes CASRTTGGGNQPQHF.

CDR3 sequence: CASSLFQAQQETQYF. The CDR3 DNA sequence: TGCGCCAGCAGCCTTTTTCAGGCACAGCAAGAGACCCAGTACTTC. J is TRBJ2-5 and V is TRBV5-1; D remains ambiguous. Germline values: CDR1 SGHRS, CDR2 YFSETQ. The CDR3 has 15 amino acids. V shed 4 bases and J shed 2 bases, with 15 bases lying between them. Full variable domain (missing parts from reference TRBV5-1 and TRBJ2-5): KAGVTQTPRYLIKTRGQQVTLSCSPISGHRSVSWYQQTPGQGLQFLFEYFSETQRNKGNFPGRFSGRQFSNSRSEMNVSTLELGDSALYLCASSLFQAQQETQYFGPGTRLLVL.

V gene TRBV5-1 combines with J gene TRBJ1-6, with unresolved D. V dropped 4 bases and J dropped 0 bases, with 11 bases sitting between them. The CDR3 runs to 16 residues. Germline V lookup: CDR1 SGHRS, CDR2 YFSETQ. CDR3 nucleotide sequence: TGCGCCAGCAGCAGTACTACGGGCTCCTATAATTCACCCCTCCACTTT. As protein: CASSSTTGSYNSPLHF.

The chain couples TRBV19 to TRBJ1-3, with D unclear. Per germline, CDR1 LNHDA and CDR2 SQIVND (reference sequence). The CDR3 has 15 residues. V shed 1 base and J shed 0 bases, with 7 bases lying between them. The CDR3 region has the DNA TGTGCCAGTAGTATAGTTGGAGTCTCTGGAAACACCATATATTTT. It encodes CASSIVGVSGNTIYF.

The V call is TRBV5-5, the J call TRBJ2-7, with a possible D match to TRBD1 (7 bases). Germline V gene sequence: CDR1 SGHKS, CDR2 YYEKEE (reference sequence). The CDR3 runs to 15 residues. V lost 1 base and J lost 0, with 11 bases in between. CDR3 residues: CASSLLRDSSYEQYF. As DNA, the CDR3 is TGTGCCAGCAGCTTGTTGCGGGACAGCTCCTACGAGCAGTACTTC. Looking up the rest from reference TRBV5-5 and TRBJ2-7 gives the full variable domain: DAGVTQSPTHLIKTRGQQVTLRCSPISGHKSVSWYQQVLGQGPQFIFQYYEKEERGRGNFPDRFSARQFPNYSSELNVNALLLGDSALYLCASSLLRDSSYEQYFGPGTRLTVT.

The rearrangement uses TRBV30 and TRBJ1-3, with D uncertain. Germline-derived CDR1 and CDR2 are GTSNPN and SVGIG (reference sequence). V was shortened by 5 bases and J by 6 bases, with 11 bases between the two germline ends. This CDR3 spans 12 amino acids. The CDR3 nucleotides are TGTGCCTGGGCCCGAGGAGCAAACACCATATATTTT. This codes for CAWARGANTIYF.

This clone was seen more than once but under ten times. This chain joins TRBV14 and TRBJ1-6; maybe TRBD1 (5 bases). There are 14 residues in the CDR3. With 5 bases removed from V and 7 bases from J, the gap between germline ends came to 12 bases. CDR1 SGHDN and CDR2 FVKESK come from the germline V gene. CDR3 sequence reads: CASSKGLRNSPLHF. In nucleotides, the CDR3 is TGTGCCAGCAGCAAGGGGCTTAGAAATTCACCCCTCCACTTT.

V is TRBV5-1 and J is TRBJ2-2; tentatively, D is TRBD2 (6 bases). Per germline, CDR1 SGHRS and CDR2 YFSETQ. CDR3 length equals 15 residues. V was cut by 7 bases and J by 0 bases, with 13 bases left in between. The CDR3 bases are TGCGCCAGCGGGCCTTTAGCGGCGAACACCGGGGAGCTGTTTTTT. Encoded protein: CASGPLAANTGELFF.

This chain joins TRBV4-3 and TRBJ1-2; D may be TRBD1 (6 bases). CDR1 and CDR2 (germline): LGHNA, YSLEER. The V gene lost 0 bases and the J gene lost 6 bases, with 26 bases spanning the gap. The CDR3 consists of 19 residues. This CDR3 is CASSQDWGGGGGLINGYTF. CDR3 sequence (DNA): TGCGCCAGCAGCCAAGATTGGGGTGGAGGGGGGGGTCTAATTAATGGCTACACCTTC.

V is TRBV5-1 and J is TRBJ2-7; a possible D gene is TRBD2 (6 bases). The CDR3 consists of 13 residues. CDR1 and CDR2 (germline): SGHRS, YFSETQ. Trimming pared 5 bases from V and 0 bases from J, leaving 9 bases between. The CDR3 nucleotides are TGCGCCAGCAGTATACTAGCCTCCTACGAGCAGTACTTC. Translated: CASSILASYEQYF.

The chain combines TRBV6-6 with TRBJ1-5; D possibly corresponds to TRBD1 (6 bases). The CDR3 totals 13 residues. Germline V gives CDR1 MNHNY, CDR2 SVGAGI (reference sequence). V dropped 6 bases and J dropped 4 bases, with 10 bases sitting between them. The CDR3 DNA sequence: TGTGCCAGCAGGCTAGACAGGAATCAGCCCCAGCATTTT. Translation: CASRLDRNQPQHF.

This chain connects TRBV4-1 to TRBJ2-2, with 11 bases fitting TRBD1. The CDR3 runs 16 residues. Losses at the gene ends were 1 base for V and 6 bases for J; bases not matched to a gene: 4. Germline V gene sequence: CDR1 MGHRA, CDR2 YSYEKL. CDR3 sequence: CASSQAGTGGAGELFF. DNA for the CDR3: TGCGCCAGCAGCCAAGCAGGGACAGGGGGGGCCGGGGAGCTGTTTTTT.

In its sample, this clone was seen a few times. The genes are TRBV14 and TRBJ1-2; D is uncertain. Per germline, CDR1 SGHDN and CDR2 FVKESK. V was cut by 0 bases and J by 8 bases, with 13 bases left in between. The CDR3 loop spans 14 amino acids. CDR3 nucleotides: TGTGCCAGCAGCCAAGAAAGAAGACACCGGGGCTACACCTTC. This encodes CASSQERRHRGYTF. The variable domain in full, with the rest retrieved from reference TRBV14 and TRBJ1-2, is EAGVTQFPSHSVIEKGQTVTLRCDPISGHDNLYWYRRVMGKEIKFLLHFVKESKQDESGMPNNRFLAERTGGTYSTLKVQPAELEDSGVYFCASSQERRHRGYTFGSGTRLTVV.

This clone was found once. This chain uses TRBV10-1 with TRBJ2-3; 9 nucleotides agree with TRBD2. The junction had 3 bases not matched to a gene; V was cut back by 4 bases and J by 1 base. This CDR3 is 15 amino acids long. Germline lookup yields CDR1 WNHNN and CDR2 SYGVQD (reference sequence). CDR3 in amino acids: CASSASSGGTDTQYF. CDR3 coding DNA: TGCGCCAGCAGTGCCTCTAGCGGGGGCACAGATACGCAGTATTTT.

In its sample, this clone was seen once. The gene calls are TRBV6-5 and TRBJ2-3, with a possible D match to TRBD2 (6 bases). Germline V lookup: CDR1 MNHEY, CDR2 SVGAGI. The CDR3 totals 15 residues. Trimming cost V 0 bases and J 1 base, with 8 bases left between them. The CDR3 is CASSYSASGTDTQYF. The DNA of the CDR3 is TGTGCCAGCAGTTACTCGGCTAGCGGCACAGATACGCAGTATTTT.

The chain carries TRBV7-9 and TRBJ2-1, with 7 bases fitting TRBD1. Looked up from germline, CDR1 is SEHNR and CDR2 is FQNEAQ (reference sequence). This CDR3 contains 13 residues. V lost 5 bases and J lost 7; bases outside the gene matches: 5. This CDR3 reads CASSTYRGNEQFF. Written as DNA, the CDR3 is TGTGCCAGCAGCACCTACAGGGGAAATGAGCAGTTCTTC.

The chain joins TRBV5-3 to TRBJ2-7, with 7 positions matching TRBD1. TRBV5-3 is placed among ORFs of uncertain function. The CDR3 runs to 14 residues. The junction had 8 bases not matched to a gene; V was cut back by 4 bases and J by 4 bases. The chain's CDR3 is CARSLTDRDYEQYF. In nucleotides, the CDR3 is TGTGCCAGAAGCCTAACAGACAGGGATTACGAGCAGTACTTC.

The chain uses TRBV20-1 and TRBJ2-3; TRBD1 might be the D (5 bases). The CDR3 runs 11 residues. Germline V gene sequence: CDR1 DFQATT, CDR2 SNEGSKA (reference sequence). The V and J ends lost 2 bases and 13 bases respectively, with 13 bases between them. CDR3 amino acids: CSARPQDNEYF. CDR3 DNA sequence: TGCAGTGCTAGACCCCAGGACAACGAGTATTTT.